This T cell receptor beta chain was observed in a study of technical replicates of blood from a handful of donors. This table comes from immunoSEQ multiplex PCR, and its TCRdb copy is limited to in-frame clones, with some not included. The table has just over 80,000 clones, less than 95% seen once. Sequenced: T cells isolated from PBMCs. This clonotype was sampled from a human donor in good health.

The CDR3 nucleotides are TGTGCCAGCAGTTTATATTGGCACCCCAATCAGCCCCAGCATTTT. It encodes CASSLYWHPNQPQHF. The chain uses TRBV27 and TRBJ1-5; D is ambiguous. Per the germline V gene, CDR1 is MNHEY and CDR2 is SMNVEV (reference sequence). The V gene lost 1 base and the J gene lost 3 bases, with 10 bases spanning the gap. This CDR3 is 15 amino acids long.